The rows below give T cell receptor beta chains drawn from one sample of a study of T cell clonotyping in hematopoietic cell transplantation. Assay: immunoSEQ multiplex PCR; the TCRdb copy retains only in-frame clones and omits some. The sample records fewer than 50,000 clones, about 93% being singletons. Sequences were obtained from peripheral blood mononuclear cells. The receptors were sampled from a woman aged 50 to 65 in good health. Some clones in this sample may be carry-over from other donors' samples. Each CDR3 is given with its conserved first and last residue. D genes are given only for firm matches. Some rows mark clone size as missing; the rest say once, few, many or name a class of expanded clone.

abundance	v_gene	j_gene	d_gene	CDR3nt	CDR3aa
-	TRBV10-3	TRBJ2-1	TRBD2	TGTGTCATCAGTGCCCGTAGCGGGGGCCCCTACAATGAGCAGTTCTTC	CVISARSGGPYNEQFF
-	TRBV5-6	TRBJ1-5	-	TGTGCCAGCAGCTTGGGAGGGAATAGCAATCAGCCCCAGCATTTT	CASSLGGNSNQPQHF
few	TRBV19	TRBJ1-2	-	TGTGCCAGTACCCAGGACAGAAGATATGGCTACACCTTC	CASTQDRRYGYTF
-	TRBV19	TRBJ1-2	-	TGTGCCAGTAGTACCTTTGGGGGGCTCGAGGGCTACACCTTC	CASSTFGGLEGYTF
-	TRBV18	TRBJ1-3	-	TGTGCCAGCTCCCGCGACCTACCGAACTCTGGAAACACCATATATTTT	CASSRDLPNSGNTIYF
-	TRBV27	TRBJ1-5	-	TGTGCCAGCCGCCTGAGCTCAGGGTTGGGTCAGCCCCAGCATTTT	CASRLSSGLGQPQHF
-	TRBV7-2	TRBJ1-2	-	TGTGCCAGCAGGGACCCTAGACAGAAACTTTATGGCTACACCTTC	CASRDPRQKLYGYTF
-	TRBV5-1	TRBJ1-1	-	TGCGCCAGCAGCCCAGGAGGGGCATTGAACACTGAAGCTTTCTTT	CASSPGGALNTEAFF
-	TRBV7-8	TRBJ2-1	-	TGTGCCAGCAGTGCGGGACCGAGCTCCTACAATGAGCAGTTCTTC	CASSAGPSSYNEQFF
-	TRBV7-2	TRBJ1-4	TRBD1	TGTGCCAGCAGCTTACAGGGGGAGATTAATGAAAAACTGTTTTTT	CASSLQGEINEKLFF
-	TRBV19	TRBJ2-7	TRBD2	TGTGCCAGTAGTATCCAGCGGGACTCCTACGAGCAGTACTTC	CASSIQRDSYEQYF
-	TRBV4-2	TRBJ1-1	TRBD1	TGTGCCAGCAGCCAAGATGACAGGGGTGTTGTAGGCACTGAAGCTTTCTTT	CASSQDDRGVVGTEAFF
-	TRBV9	TRBJ2-2	TRBD2	TGTGCCAGCAGCGTATCGCTAGCGGGGGGGTCTAGAGGCACCGGGGAGCTGTTTTTT	CASSVSLAGGSRGTGELFF
-	TRBV9	TRBJ2-2	-	TGTGCCAGCAGCGTAGACCCGGCCGGGGAGCTGTTTTTT	CASSVDPAGELFF
-	TRBV30	TRBJ1-3	TRBD1	TGTGCCTGGGGACAGGGTTACTCTGGAAACACCATATATTTT	CAWGQGYSGNTIYF
-	TRBV28	TRBJ1-2	TRBD1	TGTGCCAGCAGTTTAACAGGGGATTATGGCTACACCTTC	CASSLTGDYGYTF
few	TRBV7-9	TRBJ2-6	-	TGTGCCAGCAGCTTCTTGCAGGGTGTGGCCAACGTCCTGACTTTC	CASSFLQGVANVLTF